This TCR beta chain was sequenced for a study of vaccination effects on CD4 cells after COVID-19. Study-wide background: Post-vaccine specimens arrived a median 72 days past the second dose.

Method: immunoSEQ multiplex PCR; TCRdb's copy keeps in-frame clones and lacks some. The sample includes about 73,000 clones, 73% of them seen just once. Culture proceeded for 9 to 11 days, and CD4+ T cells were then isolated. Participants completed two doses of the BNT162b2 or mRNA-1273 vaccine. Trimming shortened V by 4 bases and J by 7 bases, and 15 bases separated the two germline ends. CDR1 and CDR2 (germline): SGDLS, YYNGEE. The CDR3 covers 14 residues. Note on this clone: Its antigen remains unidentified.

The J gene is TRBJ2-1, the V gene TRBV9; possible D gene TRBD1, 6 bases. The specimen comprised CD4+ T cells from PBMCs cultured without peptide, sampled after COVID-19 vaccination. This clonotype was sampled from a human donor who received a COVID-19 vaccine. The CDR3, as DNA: TGTGCCAGCAGCCCAATCCCAGGGGTTAATGAGCAGTTCTTC. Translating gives CASSPIPGVNEQFF.